This T cell receptor (beta chain) was identified in a study of radiotherapy plus CTLA-4 blockade in lung cancer (dated by TCRdb to 2016 to 2018). Regarding the complete study: Objective responses occurred in 15% to 20% of enrolled patients, and around 30% achieved disease control.

The V end loses 6 bases and the J end loses 6 bases, and a stretch of 8 bases separates them. CDR1 and CDR2 were assigned from the germline V gene as MGHRA and YSYEKL. From cysteine to phenylalanine, the CDR3 is 11 amino acids long. Only CDR3 DNA remains: 33 bases, in frame from the first base. The study tested focal radiation therapy combined with CTLA-4 blockade (ipilimumab) in patients with chemo-refractory metastatic non-small-cell lung cancer. What the study reported, not specific to this receptor: TCR clones derived from tumors expanded in peripheral blood after treatment with radiotherapy and ipilimumab. The strongest predictors of response, as reported, were early dynamic changes in blood T cell clones along with a rise in serum interferon-beta after radiation.

A few counts support this clone. Its antigen remains unidentified. Qualities for individual bases were not recorded, and no much larger clone is one base off. Library construction relied on the immunoSEQ multiplex PCR assay. What TCRdb holds here is the immuneACCESS table cut down to in-frame rearrangements. Part of the clones is not present; checked against another copy, under half of the missing clones reflect an unresolved V gene, and the others are unexplained. Within this sample are 75,000 or so clones, with roughly 78% of them counted one time only. About 6.7% of the sample is taken by the ten largest.

This receptor was obtained from a human donor with non-small cell lung cancer who had a complete response to radiotherapy plus ipilimumab. Sequencing was performed on peripheral blood, taken from a patient treated with radiotherapy plus ipilimumab. This chain joins TRBV4-1 to TRBJ1-2; no D gene is confidently identified. The base sequence is TGCGCCAGCAGGGGGAAGGATGGCTACACCTTC. This is translated as CASRGKDGYTF.